This T cell receptor (beta chain) was captured in a study of control samples from healthy donors and cancer patients. The protocol was immunoSEQ multiplex PCR, while the TCRdb copy is restricted to in-frame clones and leaves out a portion. The sample shows around 130,000 clones, over 85% of them seen only once. The length of the CDR3 is 13 residues. CDR1 is MDHEN and CDR2 is SYDVKM in the germline V gene. J gave up 8 bases and V 4 bases, and 4 bases lay outside the gene matches. The sequencing input was PBMCs. The chain recombines TRBV28 with TRBJ2-4; TRBD1 matches at 8 bases. The clonotype originates from a man aged 45-65 years with head and neck cancer. DNA of the CDR3: TGTGCCAGCAGTTCCGGGACAGGAGACATTCAGTACTTC. This gives the protein CASSSGTGDIQYF. The full variable domain, with the rest looked up from reference TRBV28 and TRBJ2-4, is DVKVTQSSRYLVKRTGEKVFLECVQDMDHENMFWYRQDPGLGLRLIYFSYDVKMKEKGDIPEGYSVSREKKERFSLILESASTNQTSMYLCASSSGTGDIQYFGAGTRLSVL.